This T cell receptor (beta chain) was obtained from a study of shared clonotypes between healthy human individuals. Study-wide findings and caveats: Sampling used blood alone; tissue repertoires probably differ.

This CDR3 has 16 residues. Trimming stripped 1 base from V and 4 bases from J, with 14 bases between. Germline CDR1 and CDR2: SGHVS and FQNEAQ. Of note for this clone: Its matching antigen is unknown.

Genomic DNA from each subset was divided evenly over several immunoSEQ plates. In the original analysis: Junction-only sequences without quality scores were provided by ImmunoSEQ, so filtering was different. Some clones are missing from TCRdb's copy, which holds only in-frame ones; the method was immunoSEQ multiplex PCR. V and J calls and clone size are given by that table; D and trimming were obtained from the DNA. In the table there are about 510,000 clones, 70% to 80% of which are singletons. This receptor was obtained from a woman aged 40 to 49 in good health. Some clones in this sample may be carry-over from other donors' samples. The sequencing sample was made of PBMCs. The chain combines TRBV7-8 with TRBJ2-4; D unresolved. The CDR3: CASSLEVWVRKNIQYF. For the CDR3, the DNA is TGTGCCAGCAGCTTAGAGGTCTGGGTCAGGAAAAACATTCAGTACTTC.